This T cell receptor (beta chain) appears in the sequencing data of a study of CXCR3-negative and CXCR3-positive naive CD8 T cells. About this clonotype itself: Its cognate antigen is unknown.

Findings and caveats of the study: More hydrophobic TRB CDR3s were found in CXCR3-positive naive cells than in CXCR3-negative naive cells.

Each TRB cDNA library was prepared by 5' RACE (with UMI labels). TCRdb reworked the 5' RACE reads into one entry per CDR3 protein, no DNA. This repertoire comprises 84,000 or so distinct CDR3 sequences; its ten largest clones make up 0.62%. This CDR3 has 14 amino acids. Germline lookup yields CDR1 SNHLY and CDR2 FYNNEI. Input material: naive CXCR3+ CD8+ T cells from blood. Noted subset: CD45RO-CCR7+CD27+CD95- naive CD8+ T cells expressing CXCR3 (TNR3+). The chain has TRBV2 and TRBJ2-3. This receptor was taken from a human donor in good health. Some clones in this sample may be carry-over from other donors' samples. CDR3 amino acids: CASEAGLATDTQYF.